This T cell receptor beta chain derives from a study of identical twins. V dropped 5 bases and J dropped 4; count of bases not matched to a gene: 4. CDR3 length equals 15 residues. Study findings and constraints: Abundant cord blood beta clonotypes carried fewer insertions; memory repertoires showed none.

MiXCR, applied by TCRdb to the 5' RACE reads, yields one record per CDR3 protein. Of 1.5 million to 2 million distinct CDR3 sequences in the sample, around a third are singletons; the top ten hold 0.27%. This clonotype appeared many times. The antigen remains undetermined. Specimen: cord blood. The sequence was obtained from a newborn girl in good health. The chain employs TRBV12-3 or TRBV12-4 and TRBJ2-1; 11 positions agree with TRBD2. CDR3 residues: CASSRTSGLYNEQFF. The DNA for the CDR3 is TGTGCCAGCAGTAGGACTAGCGGGCTATACAATGAGCAGTTCTTC.